This TCR beta chain was profiled in a study of shared clonotypes between healthy human individuals. The CDR3 sequence is 14 residues long. Looked up from germline, CDR1 is SGHTA and CDR2 is FQGTGA. J gave up 4 bases and V 3 bases, and 2 bases lay outside the gene matches. The table lists this clone with a count of one. The data were produced by immunoSEQ multiplex PCR, yet TCRdb's version contains in-frame clones alone and is incomplete. The data contain approximately 330,000 clones, around 79% of them singletons. This sequence joins TRBV7-3 and TRBJ2-2; 7 bases fit TRBD2. The source of this sequence is a man aged 25 to 45 in good health. The specimen sequenced was memory CD4+ T cells sorted from blood. Noted subset: CD45RA-negative fraction. Here the CDR3 reads CASSFLAATGELFF. The DNA for the CDR3 is TGTGCCAGCAGCTTCCTAGCGGCCACCGGGGAGCTGTTTTTT.